The clone carrying this T cell receptor beta chain turned up a few times. What it binds is not known. Trimming took 4 bases from V and 1 from J; bases not matched to a gene: 7. This CDR3 has 16 residues. Germline CDR1 and CDR2: MNHNS and SASEGT. These data originate in a study of response to subunit inactivated influenza vaccine. TCRdb fed the RT-PCR reads into MiXCR, producing one record per CDR3 protein. In the table there are 600,000 to 700,000 distinct CDR3 sequences, 13% to 15% of which are singletons. Study conclusions and caveats: T cells newly recruited by each seasonal influenza vaccination are few, the authors suggested.

The sequence was collected from a man aged 45-65 years who received an inactivated influenza vaccine. The material sequenced was PBMCs from blood, taken around 14 days before vaccination. This chain uses TRBV6-1 with TRBJ2-5; TRBD2 aligns across 9 bases. The CDR3 DNA is TGTGCCAGCAGTGCACAACTGGGACTAGCCCAAGAGACCCAGTACTTC. This codes for CASSAQLGLAQETQYF.